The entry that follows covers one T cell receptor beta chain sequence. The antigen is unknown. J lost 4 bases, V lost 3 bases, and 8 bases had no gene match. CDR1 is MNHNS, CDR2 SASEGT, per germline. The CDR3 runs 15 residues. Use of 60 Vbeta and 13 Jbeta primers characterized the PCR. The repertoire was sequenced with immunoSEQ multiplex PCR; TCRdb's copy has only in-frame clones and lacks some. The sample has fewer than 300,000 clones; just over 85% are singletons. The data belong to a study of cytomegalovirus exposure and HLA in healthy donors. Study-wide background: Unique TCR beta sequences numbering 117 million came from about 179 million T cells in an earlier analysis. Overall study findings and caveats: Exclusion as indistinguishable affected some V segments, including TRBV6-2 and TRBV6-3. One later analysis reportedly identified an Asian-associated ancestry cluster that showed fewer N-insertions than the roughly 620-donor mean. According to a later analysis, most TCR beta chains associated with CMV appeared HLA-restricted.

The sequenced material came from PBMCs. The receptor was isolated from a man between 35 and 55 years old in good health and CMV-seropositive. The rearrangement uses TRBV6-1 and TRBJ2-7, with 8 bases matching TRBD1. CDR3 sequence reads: CASSDHRQGKYEQYF. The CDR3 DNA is TGTGCCAGCAGTGACCATCGACAGGGGAAATACGAGCAGTACTTC.